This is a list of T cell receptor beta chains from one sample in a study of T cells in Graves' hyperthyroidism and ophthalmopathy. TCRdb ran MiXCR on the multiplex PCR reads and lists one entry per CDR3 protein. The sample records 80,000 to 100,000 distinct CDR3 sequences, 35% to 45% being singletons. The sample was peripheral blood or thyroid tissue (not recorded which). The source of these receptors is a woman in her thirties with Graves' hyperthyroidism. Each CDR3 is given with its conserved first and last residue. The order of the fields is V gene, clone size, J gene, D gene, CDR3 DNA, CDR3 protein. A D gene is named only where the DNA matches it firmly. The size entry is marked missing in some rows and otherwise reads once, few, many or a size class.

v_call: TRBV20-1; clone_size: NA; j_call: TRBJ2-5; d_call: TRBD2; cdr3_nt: TGCAGTGCTAGAGGGCTAGCGGGAGCGGGGGCCCAGTACTTC; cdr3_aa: CSARGLAGAGAQYF
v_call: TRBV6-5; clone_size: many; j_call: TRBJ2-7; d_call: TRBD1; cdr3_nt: TGTGCCAGCAGCTGGACAGGCGTCATCCCCTACGAGCAGTACTTC; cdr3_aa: CASSWTGVIPYEQYF
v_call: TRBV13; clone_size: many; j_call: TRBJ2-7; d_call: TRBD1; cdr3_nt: TGTGCCAGCAGCTTAGGACAGGGGGCGCGTCCCGAGCAGTACTTC; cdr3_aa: CASSLGQGARPEQYF
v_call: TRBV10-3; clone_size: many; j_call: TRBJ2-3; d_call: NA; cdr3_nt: TGTGCCATCAGTCCCCCTCATGCGGCAGATACGCAGTATTTT; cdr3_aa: CAISPPHAADTQYF
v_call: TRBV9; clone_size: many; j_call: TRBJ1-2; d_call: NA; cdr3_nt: TGTGCCAGCAGCGTAGTAGAGCCCGGAGCTAACTATGGCTACACCTTC; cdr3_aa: CASSVVEPGANYGYTF
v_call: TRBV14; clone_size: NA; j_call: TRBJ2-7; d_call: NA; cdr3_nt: TGTGCCAGCAGCCCCGGCGGCGGAGACTACGAGCAGTACTTC; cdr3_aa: CASSPGGGDYEQYF
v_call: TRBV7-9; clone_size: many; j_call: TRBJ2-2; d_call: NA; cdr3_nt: TGTGCCAGCAGCCAACCCGGGACTCTTTTAACCGGGGAGCTGTTTTTT; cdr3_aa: CASSQPGTLLTGELFF
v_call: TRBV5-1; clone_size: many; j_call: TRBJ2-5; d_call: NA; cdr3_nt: TGCGCCAGCAGCTTGACGGGATTTCGGGAAGAGACCCAGTACTTC; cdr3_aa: CASSLTGFREETQYF
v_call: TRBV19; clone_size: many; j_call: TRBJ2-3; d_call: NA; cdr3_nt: TGTGCCAGTAGTAACCCTTCGAAGCCTGATACGCAGTATTTT; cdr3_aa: CASSNPSKPDTQYF
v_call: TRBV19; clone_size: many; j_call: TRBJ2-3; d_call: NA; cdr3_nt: TGTGCCAGTAGGGCTAGTGGAAGGCAGTATTTT; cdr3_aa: CASRASGRQYF
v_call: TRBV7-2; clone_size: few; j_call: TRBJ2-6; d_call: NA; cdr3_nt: TGTGCCAGCAGCTTTACAGGGGCCAACGTCCTGACTTTC; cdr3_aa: CASSFTGANVLTF
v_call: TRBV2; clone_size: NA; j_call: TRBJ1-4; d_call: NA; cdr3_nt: TGTGCCAGCAGACGGACAGCCAACATGGATGAAAAACTGTTTTTT; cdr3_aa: CASRRTANMDEKLFF